This TCR beta chain was sequenced during a study of T-cell reconstitution after alpha-beta-depleted transplantation in children. Preparation of the TCRbeta library involved a method that used unique molecular identifiers. Via MiXCR, TCRdb re-called the PCR reads, giving one row per CDR3 protein. The sample lists about 200,000 distinct CDR3 sequences, 13% to 15% occurring once. This clonotype was recorded many times. The receptor's source is a human donor who donated a stem cell graft to a child with acute lymphoblastic leukemia. The source was PBMCs from the stem cell graft donor, collected from the stem cell graft.

This chain's CDR3 is CASSQTGTGGGYTF. Written as DNA, the CDR3 is TGTGCCAGCAGTCAAACCGGGACAGGGGGTGGCTACACCTTC. This chain joins TRBV12-3 or TRBV12-4 and TRBJ1-2; 11 bases fit TRBD1. Trimming at V came to 5 bases and at J to 7 bases, leaving 6 bases not matched to a gene. The CDR3 totals 14 residues.